These T cell receptor beta chains were read from a single sample in a study of cytotoxic CD8 clonotypes in ibrutinib-treated CLL. Sequencing used immunoSEQ multiplex PCR; TCRdb keeps in-frame clones, though not all of them. The sample consists of 90,000 to 150,000 clones, 58% of them appearing once. This specimen was PBMCs, taken after 24 months of ibrutinib treatment. The receptor source for this set is a human donor with chronic lymphocytic leukemia. The CDR3 runs from the conserved cysteine through the conserved F or W. Fields, in order: J gene, V gene, D gene, clone size, CDR3 DNA, CDR3 protein. D genes are given only for firm matches. Expanded clones are given a class, and other clones once, few, many or no size at all.

TRBJ1-2	TRBV4-2	TRBD1	NA	TGTGCCAGCAGCCAAGATCAAAGGGACAGGGGCGAACGTGGCTACACCTTC	CASSQDQRDRGERGYTF
TRBJ1-5	TRBV5-8	TRBD1	NA	TGTGCCAGCAGCTTGAACACCGGGACAGAAGAGCCCCAGCATTTT	CASSLNTGTEEPQHF
TRBJ1-1	TRBV7-8	NA	NA	TGTGCCAGCAGCTTACCCAGGCACATGAACACTGAAGCTTTCTTT	CASSLPRHMNTEAFF
TRBJ2-7	TRBV7-3	TRBD1	NA	TGTGCCAGCAGCCATACAGGGGGCTCTGGCGAGCAGTACTTC	CASSHTGGSGEQYF
TRBJ1-5	TRBV6-5	NA	few	TGTGCCAGCAGGCGTCTGACAGTTAGCAATCAGCCCCAGCATTTT	CASRRLTVSNQPQHF
TRBJ1-5	TRBV19	NA	NA	TGTGCCAGTAGTATAGAGGCCCCTGGGCAGCCCCAGCATTTT	CASSIEAPGQPQHF
TRBJ1-5	TRBV6-6	NA	NA	TGTGCCAGCAGTGGTTCCAATCAGCCCCAGCATTTT	CASSGSNQPQHF
TRBJ1-6	TRBV6-6	NA	NA	TGTGCCAGCAGTCCGGCACAGTATTCACCCCTCCACTTT	CASSPAQYSPLHF
TRBJ2-3	TRBV18	NA	NA	TGTGCCAGCTCACCACCCTCAGCCGTGCCAGATACGCAGTATTTT	CASSPPSAVPDTQYF
TRBJ1-6	TRBV4-2	TRBD1	NA	TGTGCCAGCAGCCTGGGCGGGACAGCCTATTCACCCCTCCACTTT	CASSLGGTAYSPLHF
TRBJ2-7	TRBV5-4	NA	NA	TGTGCCAGCAGCTTGAGAGTGGCCGGGGGCTCGAACTACGAGCAGTACTTC	CASSLRVAGGSNYEQYF
TRBJ1-3	TRBV7-9	NA	NA	TGTGCCAGCAGCAAGGACAGCCACCTAAACACCATATATTTT	CASSKDSHLNTIYF
TRBJ1-2	TRBV9	TRBD1	NA	TGTGCCAGCAGCCCCCGACAGGGTCGAGGGGAGGGTGGCTACACCTTC	CASSPRQGRGEGGYTF
TRBJ2-7	TRBV29-1	NA	NA	TGCAGCGTTGTAGTAGGTTCCTACGAGCAGTACTTC	CSVVVGSYEQYF
TRBJ1-5	TRBV2	NA	NA	TGTGCCAGCAGTTCAGGGACCAATCAGCCCCAGCATTTT	CASSSGTNQPQHF
TRBJ2-3	TRBV18	TRBD2	once	TGTGCCAGCTCACCGGGAGCGGGGGGGACCACAGATACGCAGTATTTT	CASSPGAGGTTDTQYF
TRBJ1-1	TRBV19	NA	NA	TGTGCCAGTAGTATGGGGGGGCGAGTAAACACTGAAGCTTTCTTT	CASSMGGRVNTEAFF
TRBJ2-1	TRBV4-2	TRBD2	few	TGTGCCAGCAGCTTAAGACTAGCGGGGGGTAATGAGCAGTTCTTC	CASSLRLAGGNEQFF
TRBJ1-5	TRBV6-5	TRBD1	NA	TGTGCCAGCAGGACAGGGGGGAGCAATCAGCCCCAGCATTTT	CASRTGGSNQPQHF
TRBJ2-1	TRBV2	NA	NA	TGTGCCAGCAGTGACAGGGGGGGTGAGCAGTTCTTC	CASSDRGGEQFF
TRBJ2-3	TRBV30	NA	NA	TGTGCCTGGAGTGTACTGCAGGGCACAGATACGCAGTATTTT	CAWSVLQGTDTQYF
TRBJ1-2	TRBV6-5	NA	few	TGTGCCAGCAGAACCCTCGCCACAGGGAACTATGGCTACACCTTC	CASRTLATGNYGYTF
TRBJ2-7	TRBV6-1	TRBD1	NA	TGTGCCAGCAGTGAATCAGGGGGAATATACGAGCAGTACTTC	CASSESGGIYEQYF
TRBJ2-5	TRBV10-3	TRBD1	once	TGTGCCACCAGATCAGGGGGCCAAGAGACCCAGTACTTC	CATRSGGQETQYF
TRBJ2-3	TRBV5-4	TRBD1	once	TGTGCCAGCAGCTTAGGGGGCGGAACAGATACGCAGTATTTT	CASSLGGGTDTQYF
TRBJ2-7	TRBV29-1	TRBD1	NA	TGCAGCGTTGAAGGCTTGGACAGGGGTGGGCTCTACGAGCAGTACTTC	CSVEGLDRGGLYEQYF
TRBJ1-5	TRBV28	NA	NA	TGTGCCAGCAGTTCCCTTCAGTATGGCGCCTCCTTCAATCAGCCCCAGCATTTT	CASSSLQYGASFNQPQHF
TRBJ1-1	TRBV6-6	NA	NA	TGTGCCAGCAGTTACCAGCTGAACACTGAAGCTTTCTTT	CASSYQLNTEAFF
TRBJ1-1	TRBV5-1	TRBD1	NA	TGCGCCAGCAGCTATGGGACAGGGGCTAACACTGAAGCTTTCTTT	CASSYGTGANTEAFF
TRBJ2-7	TRBV15	NA	NA	TGTGCCACCAGCAGAGATCTAGACGAGCAGTACTTC	CATSRDLDEQYF
TRBJ2-5	TRBV6-5	NA	NA	TGTGCCAGCAGAACGGGACCCCAAGAGACCCAGTACTTC	CASRTGPQETQYF
TRBJ2-1	TRBV30	TRBD2	NA	TGTGCCCGCAGCGGGGGGGCCATACGGGAGCAGTTCTTC	CARSGGAIREQFF
TRBJ1-1	TRBV7-9	NA	NA	TGTGCCAGCAGCACCACGACAGAGAACACTGAAGCTTTCTTT	CASSTTTENTEAFF
TRBJ1-1	TRBV7-9	NA	NA	TGTGCCAGCAGCGGGAAGAACACTGAAGCTTTCTTT	CASSGKNTEAFF
TRBJ2-5	TRBV19	TRBD2	NA	TGTGCCAGTAGTATACGAGGGCTAGCGGGGGGGCTAGCCGAGACCCAGTACTTC	CASSIRGLAGGLAETQYF
TRBJ2-3	TRBV27	NA	NA	TGTGCCAGCAGTTTGGGACGGCCTGGGGTGATAGATACGCAGTATTTT	CASSLGRPGVIDTQYF
TRBJ1-6	TRBV30	NA	NA	TGTGCCTTGGAGGGTGGTAGGGGAGGTTCACCCCTCCACTTT	CALEGGRGGSPLHF
TRBJ1-5	TRBV9	NA	NA	TGTGCCAGCAGCAGAACTGGACTCCAGCCCCAGCATTTT	CASSRTGLQPQHF
TRBJ2-1	TRBV27	TRBD2	once	TGTGCCAGCAGACCTTCCGGGGGGTACTACAATGAGCAGTTCTTC	CASRPSGGYYNEQFF
TRBJ1-5	TRBV25-1	NA	many	TGTGCCAGCAGTGCCGACGGCTACAATCAGCCCCAGCATTTT	CASSADGYNQPQHF